This T cell receptor (beta chain) was captured in a study of T cell repertoires in cytomegalovirus infection. Study-level information: Indications came from public TCR beta signatures; they pointed to CMV infection and to a matching HLA type.

CDR3 length equals 14 residues. CDR1 is LNHDA and CDR2 is SQIVND in the germline V gene (reference sequence). This clonotype was detected once. One end of the junction varies from germline; a read error may be responsible. One entry per CDR3 protein, called by TCRdb with MiXCR from the reads. Among 500,000 or so distinct CDR3 sequences listed, 15% to 20% were seen once. The chain joins TRBV19 to TRBJ1-1; D is perhaps TRBD1 (6 bases). The clonotype comes from a human donor in good health (CMV status not recorded). Some clones in this sample may be carry-over from other donors' samples. Sequences were obtained from CD8+ T cells from PBMCs. The CDR3 spells CASSLGEGDTETFF. The CDR3 nucleotides are TGTGCCAGTAGTTTGGGCGAGGGGGACACTGAAACTTTCTTT.